The source of this TCR beta chain is a study of cytomegalovirus exposure and HLA in healthy donors. In the study overall: HLA-typed donors were the source of about 81 million unique TCRs held in an early data release.

Trimming shortened V by 5 bases and J by 4 bases, and 15 bases separated the two germline ends. Looked up from germline, CDR1 is PRHDT and CDR2 is FYEKMQ (reference sequence). This CDR3 comprises 14 residues. Details on this clone: Its matching antigen is unknown.

PCR employed 60 Vbeta and 13 Jbeta primers. Data came from immunoSEQ multiplex PCR; TCRdb stores just in-frame clones and leaves some out. This table has roughly 120,000 clones, about 80% appearing once. Regarding the study as a whole: TCR beta sequences reportedly predicted the HLA-A and HLA-B alleles of most subjects accurately. In vitro assays verified that three CMV-associated chains recognized CMV antigens specifically. In a later analysis, CMV-associated beta chains were mostly HLA-associated, it appeared.

The sample comprised PBMCs. This receptor was obtained from a woman under 30 in good health and CMV-seronegative. V is TRBV13 and J is TRBJ2-7, with D maybe TRBD2 (5 bases). The CDR3, as DNA: TGTGCCAGCAGCCTCGCGACTACAATTTACGAGCAGTACTTC. This translates into CASSLATTIYEQYF.